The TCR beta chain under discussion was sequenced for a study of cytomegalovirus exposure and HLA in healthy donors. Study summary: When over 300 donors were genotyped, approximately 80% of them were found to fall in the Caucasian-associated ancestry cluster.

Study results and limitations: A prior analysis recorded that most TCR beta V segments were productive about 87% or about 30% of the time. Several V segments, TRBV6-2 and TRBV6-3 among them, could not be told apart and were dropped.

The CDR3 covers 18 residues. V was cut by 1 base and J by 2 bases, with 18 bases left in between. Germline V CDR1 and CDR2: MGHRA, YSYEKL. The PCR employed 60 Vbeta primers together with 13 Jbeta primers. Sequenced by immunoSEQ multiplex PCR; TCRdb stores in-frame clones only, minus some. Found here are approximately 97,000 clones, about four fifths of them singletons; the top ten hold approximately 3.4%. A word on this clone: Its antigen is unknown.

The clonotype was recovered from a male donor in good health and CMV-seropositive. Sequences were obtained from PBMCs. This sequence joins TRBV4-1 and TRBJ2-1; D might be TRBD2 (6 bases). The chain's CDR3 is CASSQGYPGTLTYNEQFF. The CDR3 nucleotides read TGCGCCAGCAGCCAAGGGTACCCCGGGACTCTTACCTACAATGAGCAGTTCTTC.